This T cell receptor beta chain was sequenced for a study of cytomegalovirus exposure and HLA in healthy donors. This CDR3 has 15 residues. V lost 4 bases to trimming and J lost 1 base, with 12 bases between them. From germline, CDR1 is SEHNR and CDR2 FQNEAQ (reference sequence). Vbeta (60) and Jbeta (13) primers were used in the PCR. Using immunoSEQ multiplex PCR, the repertoire was profiled, and TCRdb retains in-frame clones only, with some absent. The table includes about 140,000 clones, approximately 78% detected once. The sample comprised PBMCs. The origin of this receptor is a female donor in good health and CMV-seronegative. This sequence joins TRBV7-9 and TRBJ2-3; a weak D match, TRBD2 (5 bases). The CDR3 protein is CASSSPGSGTDTQYF. The CDR3 DNA reads as TGTGCCAGCAGCTCGCCGGGTAGCGGCACAGATACGCAGTATTTT. Filled out from reference TRBV7-9 and TRBJ2-3, the complete variable domain reads DTGVSQNPRHKITKRGQNVTFRCDPISEHNRLYWYRQTLGQGPEFLTYFQNEAQLEKSRLLSDRFSAERPKGSFSTLEIQRTEQGDSAMYLCASSSPGSGTDTQYFGPGTRLTVL.